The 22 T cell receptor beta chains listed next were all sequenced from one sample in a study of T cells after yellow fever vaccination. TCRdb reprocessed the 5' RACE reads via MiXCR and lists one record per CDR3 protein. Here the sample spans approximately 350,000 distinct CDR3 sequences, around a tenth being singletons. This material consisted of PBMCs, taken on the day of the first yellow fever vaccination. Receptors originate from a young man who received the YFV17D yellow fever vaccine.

In DNA form, the CDR3 reads TGCAGCGTAGACAGCGGGGTGAGCACAGATACGCAGTATTTT. This translates into CSVDSGVSTDTQYF. This chain connects TRBV29-1 to TRBJ2-3; 7 nucleotides align to TRBD2. The J segment lost 0 bases and the V segment lost 6 bases, leaving 6 bases of the junction unmatched. The length of the CDR3 is 14 residues. Germline V gene data show CDR1 as SQVTM and CDR2 as ANQGSEA.

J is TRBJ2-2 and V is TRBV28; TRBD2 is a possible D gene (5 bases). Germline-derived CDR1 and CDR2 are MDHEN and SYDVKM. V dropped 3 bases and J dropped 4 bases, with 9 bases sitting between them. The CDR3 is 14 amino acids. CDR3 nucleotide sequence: TGTGCCAGCAGTTTTTGGGGAGCCACCGGGGAGCTGTTTTTT. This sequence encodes CASSFWGATGELFF.

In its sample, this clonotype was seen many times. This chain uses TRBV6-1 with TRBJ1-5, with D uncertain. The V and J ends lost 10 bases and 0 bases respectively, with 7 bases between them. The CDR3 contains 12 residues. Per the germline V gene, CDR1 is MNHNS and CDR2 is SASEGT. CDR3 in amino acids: CATIASNQPQHF. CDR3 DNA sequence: TGTGCCACTATCGCTAGCAATCAGCCCCAGCATTTT.

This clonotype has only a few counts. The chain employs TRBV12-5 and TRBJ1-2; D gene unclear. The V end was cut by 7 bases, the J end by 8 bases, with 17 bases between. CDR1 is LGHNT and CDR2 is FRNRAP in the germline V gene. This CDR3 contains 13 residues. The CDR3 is CASVPGSSLGYTF. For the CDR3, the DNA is TGTGCTAGTGTTCCGGGGTCCTCACTCGGCTACACCTTC.

In nucleotides, the CDR3 is TGTGCCAGTAGTCCGACAACAGGCGATACGCAGTATTTT. Translation: CASSPTTGDTQYF. V and J are TRBV19 and TRBJ2-3; maybe TRBD1 (5 bases). V was cut by 5 bases and J by 6 bases, with 12 bases left in between. Germline values: CDR1 LNHDA, CDR2 SQIVND (reference sequence). The CDR3 contains 13 residues.

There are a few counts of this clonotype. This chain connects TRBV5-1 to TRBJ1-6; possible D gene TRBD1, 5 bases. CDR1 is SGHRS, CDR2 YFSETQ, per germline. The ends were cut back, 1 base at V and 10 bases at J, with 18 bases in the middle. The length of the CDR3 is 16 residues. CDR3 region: CASSLFLSGEGSPLHF. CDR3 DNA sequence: TGCGCCAGCAGCTTGTTCTTGTCGGGGGAAGGATCACCCCTCCACTTT.

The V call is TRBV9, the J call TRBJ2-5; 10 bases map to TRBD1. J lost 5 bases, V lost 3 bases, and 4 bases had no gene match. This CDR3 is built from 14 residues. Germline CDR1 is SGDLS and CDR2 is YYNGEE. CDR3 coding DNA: TGTGCCAGCAGCGCGGAGGACAGGGGGGAGACCCAGTACTTC. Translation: CASSAEDRGETQYF. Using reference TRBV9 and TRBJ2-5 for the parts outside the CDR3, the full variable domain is DSGVTQTPKHLITATGQRVTLRCSPRSGDLSVYWYQQSLDQGLQFLIQYYNGEERAKGNILERFSAQQFPDLHSELNLSSLELGDSALYFCASSAEDRGETQYFGPGTRLLVL.

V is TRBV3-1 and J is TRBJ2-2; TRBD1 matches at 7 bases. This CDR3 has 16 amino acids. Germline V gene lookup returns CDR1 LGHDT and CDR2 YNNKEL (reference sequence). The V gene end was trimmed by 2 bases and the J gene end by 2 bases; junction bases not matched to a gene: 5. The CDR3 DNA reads TGTGCCAGCAGCCAAACCGGGACAGCTAACACCGGGGAGCTGTTTTTT. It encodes CASSQTGTANTGELFF.

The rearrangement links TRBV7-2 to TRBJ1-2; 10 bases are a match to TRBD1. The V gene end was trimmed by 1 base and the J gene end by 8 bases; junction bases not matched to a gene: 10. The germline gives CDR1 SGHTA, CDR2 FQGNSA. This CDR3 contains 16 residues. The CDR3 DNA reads TGTGCCAGCAGCTTAGTGGCGACAGGGGGCGCCGGCGGCTACACCTTC. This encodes CASSLVATGGAGGYTF.

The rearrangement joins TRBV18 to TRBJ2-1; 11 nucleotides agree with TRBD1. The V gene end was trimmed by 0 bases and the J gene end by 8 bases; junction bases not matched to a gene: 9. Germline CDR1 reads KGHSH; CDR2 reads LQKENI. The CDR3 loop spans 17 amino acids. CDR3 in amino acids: CASSPPVGQGENYEQFF. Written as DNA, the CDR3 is TGTGCCAGCTCACCACCGGTGGGACAGGGGGAGAACTATGAGCAGTTCTTC. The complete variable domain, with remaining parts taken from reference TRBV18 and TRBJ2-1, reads NAGVMQNPRHLVRRRGQEARLRCSPMKGHSHVYWYRQLPEEGLKFMVYLQKENIIDESGMPKERFSAEFPKEGPSILRIQQVVRGDSAAYFCASSPPVGQGENYEQFFGPGTRLTVL.

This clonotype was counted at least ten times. For the CDR3, the DNA is TGCAGTGCTAGAGGCACAGATACGCAGTATTTT. Its translation is CSARGTDTQYF. The chain combines TRBV20-1 with TRBJ2-3; D unclear. Trimming took off 1 base at V and 1 base at J, with 0 bases between the two ends. Per the germline V gene, CDR1 is DFQATT and CDR2 is SNEGSKA (reference sequence). CDR3 length: 11 residues.

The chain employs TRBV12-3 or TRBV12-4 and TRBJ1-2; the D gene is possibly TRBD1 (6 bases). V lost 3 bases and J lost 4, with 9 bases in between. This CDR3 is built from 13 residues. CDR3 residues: CASSFTGLYGYTF. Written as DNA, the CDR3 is TGTGCCAGCAGTTTTACAGGGCTCTATGGCTACACCTTC.

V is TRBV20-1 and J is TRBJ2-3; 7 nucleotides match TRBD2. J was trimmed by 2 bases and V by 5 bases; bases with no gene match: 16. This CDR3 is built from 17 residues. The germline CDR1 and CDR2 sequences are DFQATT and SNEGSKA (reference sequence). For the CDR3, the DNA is TGCAGTGCTTTAAGCCTACTGGCGGGGGAGCTCACAGATACGCAGTATTTT. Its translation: CSALSLLAGELTDTQYF.

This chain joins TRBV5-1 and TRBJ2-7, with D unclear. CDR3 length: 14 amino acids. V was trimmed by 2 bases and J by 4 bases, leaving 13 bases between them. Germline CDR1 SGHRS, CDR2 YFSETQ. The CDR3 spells CASSFGPPSYEQYV. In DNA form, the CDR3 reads TGCGCCAGCAGCTTCGGACCGCCTAGTTACGAGCAGTACGTC.

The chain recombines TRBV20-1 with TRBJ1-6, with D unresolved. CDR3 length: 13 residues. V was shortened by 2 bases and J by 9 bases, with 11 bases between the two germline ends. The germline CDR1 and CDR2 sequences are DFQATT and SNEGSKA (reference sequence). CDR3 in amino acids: CSARQFPGSPLHF. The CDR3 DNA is TGCAGTGCTAGACAGTTCCCGGGTTCACCCCTCCACTTT.

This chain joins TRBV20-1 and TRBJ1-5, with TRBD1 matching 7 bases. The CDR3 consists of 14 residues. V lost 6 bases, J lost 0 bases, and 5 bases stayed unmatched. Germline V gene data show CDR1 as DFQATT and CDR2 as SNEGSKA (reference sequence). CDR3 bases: TGCAGTGCCCGGGGACAGAATAGCAATCAGCCCCAGCATTTT. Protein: CSARGQNSNQPQHF.

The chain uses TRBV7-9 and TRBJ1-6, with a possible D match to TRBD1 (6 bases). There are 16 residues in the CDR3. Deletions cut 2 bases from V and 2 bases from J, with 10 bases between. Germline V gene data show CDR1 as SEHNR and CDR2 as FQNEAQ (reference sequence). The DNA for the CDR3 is TGTGCCAGCAGCTTACCGGGACAACCCTATAATTCACCCCTCCACTTT. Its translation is CASSLPGQPYNSPLHF.

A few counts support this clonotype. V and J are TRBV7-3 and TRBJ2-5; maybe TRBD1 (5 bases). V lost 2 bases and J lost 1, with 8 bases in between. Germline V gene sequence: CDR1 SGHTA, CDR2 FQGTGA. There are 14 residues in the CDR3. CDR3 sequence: CASSLRQTQETQYF. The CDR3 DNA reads TGTGCCAGCAGCTTACGACAGACCCAAGAGACCCAGTACTTC.

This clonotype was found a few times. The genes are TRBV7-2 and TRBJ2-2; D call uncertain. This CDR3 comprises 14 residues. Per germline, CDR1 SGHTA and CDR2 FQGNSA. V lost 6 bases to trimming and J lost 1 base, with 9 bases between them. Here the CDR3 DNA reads TGTGCCAGCAGGCTTGGTGGGAACACCGGGGAGCTGTTTTTT. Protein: CASRLGGNTGELFF.

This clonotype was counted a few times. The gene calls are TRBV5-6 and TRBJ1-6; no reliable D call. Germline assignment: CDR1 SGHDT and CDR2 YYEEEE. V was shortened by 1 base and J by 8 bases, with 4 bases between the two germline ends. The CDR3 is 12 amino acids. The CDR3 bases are TGTGCCAGCAGCTTGTTATATTCACCCCTCCACTTT. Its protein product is CASSLLYSPLHF.

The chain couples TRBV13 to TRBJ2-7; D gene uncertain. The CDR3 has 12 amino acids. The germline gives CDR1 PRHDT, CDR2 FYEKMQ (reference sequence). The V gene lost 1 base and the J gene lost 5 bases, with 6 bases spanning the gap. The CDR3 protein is CASSLVGNEQYF. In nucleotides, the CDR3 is TGTGCCAGCAGCTTAGTTGGGAACGAGCAGTACTTC.

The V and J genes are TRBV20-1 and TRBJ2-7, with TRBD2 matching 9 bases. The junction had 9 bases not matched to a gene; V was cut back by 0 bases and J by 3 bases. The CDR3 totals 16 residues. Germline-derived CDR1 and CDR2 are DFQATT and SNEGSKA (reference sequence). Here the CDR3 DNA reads TGCAGTGCTAGAGATCCAGGTAGCGGGAGTTTCTACGAGCAGTACTTC. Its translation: CSARDPGSGSFYEQYF.